These T cell receptor beta chains were read from a single sample in a study of T cell responses to AZD1222 COVID-19 vaccine. The table came from immunoSEQ multiplex PCR; TCRdb's copy has only in-frame clones and leaves some out. Of about 150,000 clones in the sample, 92% are singletons; the top ten hold 3% to 4%. Sequenced material: peripheral blood, taken 28 days after the second AZD1222 dose. Source of these receptors: an adult who received the AZD1222 COVID-19 vaccine. CDR3s include the opening cysteine and the closing phenylalanine or tryptophan. Fields, in order: V gene, D gene, J gene, clone size, CDR3 protein, CDR3 DNA. D genes are given only for firm matches. For some rows the clone size is stated as once, few or many, or as a class when expanded; others skip it.

TRBV11-2	.	TRBJ1-3	.	CASSLDSYSGNTIYF	TGTGCCAGCAGCTTAGACAGCTACTCTGGAAACACCATATATTTT
TRBV9	TRBD1	TRBJ2-3	.	CASSVVGTGADTQYF	TGTGCCAGCAGCGTAGTAGGGACAGGTGCCGATACGCAGTATTTT
TRBV6-4	.	TRBJ1-2	.	CASSQGLNYGYTF	TGTGCCAGCTCTCAGGGCCTTAACTATGGCTACACCTTC
TRBV6-1	.	TRBJ1-1	once	CASSEAEWVRGNTEAFF	TGTGCCAGCAGTGAGGCTGAGTGGGTAAGGGGAAACACTGAAGCTTTCTTT
TRBV10-3	.	TRBJ2-7	.	CAISETRGRGHYEQYF	TGTGCCATCAGTGAGACCCGGGGGCGGGGCCACTACGAGCAGTACTTC
TRBV7-3	TRBD2	TRBJ2-1	.	CASSLQPSGSGDEQFF	TGTGCCAGCAGCCTACAACCTAGCGGGAGCGGGGATGAGCAGTTCTTC
TRBV11-2	TRBD2	TRBJ2-3	.	CASSLYRLAGVDTQYF	TGTGCCAGCAGCTTGTATAGACTAGCGGGAGTTGATACGCAGTATTTT
TRBV27	.	TRBJ1-2	.	CASSFEAAGGAYGYTF	TGTGCCAGCAGTTTTGAAGCGGCCGGGGGGGCCTATGGCTACACCTTC
TRBV5-5	.	TRBJ2-5	.	CASSFEETQYF	TGTGCCAGCAGTTTTGAAGAGACCCAGTACTTC
TRBV29-1	.	TRBJ1-1	.	CSVSQGGAEAFF	TGCAGCGTTTCGCAGGGAGGCGCTGAAGCTTTCTTT
TRBV5-1	.	TRBJ1-4	.	CASSLGVNEKLFF	TGCGCCAGCAGCTTGGGGGTTAATGAAAAACTGTTTTTT
TRBV28	.	TRBJ1-2	.	CASTRPPPNYGYTF	TGTGCCAGCACCCGGCCTCCTCCTAACTATGGCTACACCTTC
TRBV19	.	TRBJ2-3	few	CASSTTRGDTQYF	TGTGCCAGTAGTACGACTCGGGGCGATACGCAGTATTTT
TRBV27	.	TRBJ2-7	.	CASSKTVTYEQYF	TGTGCCAGCAGTAAGACAGTAACCTACGAGCAGTACTTC
TRBV3-1/TRBV3-2	TRBD1	TRBJ2-1	.	CASSSTGAEQFF	TGTGCCAGCAGCTCGACAGGGGCTGAGCAGTTCTTC
TRBV15	.	TRBJ1-5	.	CATSRDAGYQPQHF	TGTGCCACCAGCAGAGATGCGGGATATCAGCCCCAGCATTTT
TRBV5-1	TRBD2	TRBJ2-6	few	CASSKTSGGANVLTF	TGCGCCAGCAGCAAAACTAGCGGTGGGGCCAACGTCCTGACTTTC
TRBV30	.	TRBJ1-2	.	CAYENLFGYGYTF	TGTGCCTACGAAAACCTTTTTGGCTATGGCTACACCTTC
TRBV7-2	.	TRBJ1-2	.	CASSLVGGVSYGYTF	TGTGCCAGCAGCCTTGTTGGGGGGGTATCCTATGGCTACACCTTC
TRBV5-6	.	TRBJ2-2	.	CASSLGRGGQNTGELFF	TGTGCCAGCAGCCTTGGACGTGGCGGCCAGAACACCGGGGAGCTGTTTTTT
TRBV5-6	TRBD2	TRBJ2-5	.	CASTTGRLASGFKETQYF	TGTGCCAGCACTACTGGACGTCTGGCTAGCGGGTTTAAGGAGACCCAGTACTTC
TRBV29-1	.	TRBJ1-3	once	CSAQDSGNTIYF	TGCAGCGCACAGGATTCTGGAAACACCATATATTTT
TRBV19	TRBD2	TRBJ2-5	.	CASSIELAGEATQYF	TGTGCCAGTAGTATAGAGCTAGCGGGAGAAGCGACCCAGTACTTC
TRBV5-1	TRBD1	TRBJ2-3	.	CASRQGYTDTQYF	TGCGCCAGCCGACAGGGCTACACAGATACGCAGTATTTT
TRBV25-1	.	TRBJ2-7	.	CASSEYQGTYEQYF	TGTGCCAGCAGTGAATATCAGGGGACCTACGAGCAGTACTTC
TRBV4-3	.	TRBJ2-1	.	CASSQRLVGYNEQFF	TGCGCCAGCAGCCAACGGCTAGTGGGATACAATGAGCAGTTCTTC
TRBV7-8	TRBD1	TRBJ1-2	.	CASSLATGADGYTF	TGTGCCAGCAGCTTAGCCACAGGGGCGGATGGCTACACCTTC
TRBV4-1	TRBD2	TRBJ2-2	few	CASSGLAGLNTGELFF	TGCGCCAGCTCTGGACTAGCGGGGCTGAACACCGGGGAGCTGTTTTTT
TRBV7-9	.	TRBJ1-1	.	CASSLAIRDEAFF	TGTGCCAGCAGCTTAGCGATCCGGGACGAAGCTTTCTTT
TRBV10-3	TRBD2	TRBJ2-2	.	CAISVRAGVVTGELFF	TGTGCCATCAGTGTACGAGCGGGAGTAGTCACCGGGGAGCTGTTTTTT
TRBV5-8	TRBD2	TRBJ2-7	few	CASSLEKLAGGYYYEQYF	TGTGCCAGCAGCCTTGAAAAACTAGCGGGAGGATATTACTACGAGCAGTACTTC
TRBV29-1	.	TRBJ1-1	.	CSVTIHTEAFF	TGCAGCGTTACCATCCACACTGAAGCTTTCTTT
TRBV10-3	.	TRBJ1-2	.	CAISESLMGNANYGYTF	TGTGCCATCAGTGAGTCGCTCATGGGCAACGCTAACTATGGCTACACCTTC
TRBV9	TRBD2	TRBJ2-3	.	CASSMGLAIPDTQYF	TGTGCCAGCAGCATGGGACTAGCTATTCCAGATACGCAGTATTTT
TRBV12-3/TRBV12-4	.	TRBJ1-1	.	CASSLVGVGAFF	TGTGCCAGCAGTTTGGTAGGAGTAGGAGCTTTCTTT
TRBV9	.	TRBJ2-1	.	CASSVALLFGEQFF	TGTGCCAGCAGCGTAGCACTGCTCTTTGGTGAGCAGTTCTTC
TRBV3-1/TRBV3-2	TRBD2	TRBJ2-1	.	CASSQVLRTSGYNEQFF	TGTGCCAGCAGCCAAGTCCTCCGGACTAGCGGATACAATGAGCAGTTCTTC